This T cell receptor (beta chain) stems from a study of identical twins' blood T cells. Study results and limitations: Even for out-of-frame TCRbeta, twins reportedly shared V gene usage much more than unrelated donors. Twins shared more top CDR3 clonotypes than unrelated donors did.

This clonotype showed up just a few times. What it binds is not known. Libraries were made from RNA as TCR cDNA, using a modified protocol. In the source study's methods: Each donor had about 100,000 to nearly 550,000 clonotypes. TCRdb reanalysed the 5' RACE reads using MiXCR and keeps one entry per CDR3 protein. What appears here as the V and J calls and clone size reflects TCRdb's work, not the paper's. The profile shows around 380,000 distinct CDR3 sequences, 25% to 35% of them singletons. The germline CDR1 and CDR2 sequences are LGHDT and YNNKEL (reference sequence). The CDR3 length is 13 residues. Trimming cost V 5 bases and J 13 bases; bases outside gene matches: 13.

The chain links TRBV3-1 to TRBJ1-2, with 7 bases aligning to TRBD1. The sample comprised PBMCs. The clonotype was recovered from a woman aged 18 to 55 in good health. CDR3 amino acids: CASSMPDRAGSTF. The CDR3 coding sequence is TGTGCCAGCAGCATGCCCGACAGGGCTGGGAGCACCTTC.